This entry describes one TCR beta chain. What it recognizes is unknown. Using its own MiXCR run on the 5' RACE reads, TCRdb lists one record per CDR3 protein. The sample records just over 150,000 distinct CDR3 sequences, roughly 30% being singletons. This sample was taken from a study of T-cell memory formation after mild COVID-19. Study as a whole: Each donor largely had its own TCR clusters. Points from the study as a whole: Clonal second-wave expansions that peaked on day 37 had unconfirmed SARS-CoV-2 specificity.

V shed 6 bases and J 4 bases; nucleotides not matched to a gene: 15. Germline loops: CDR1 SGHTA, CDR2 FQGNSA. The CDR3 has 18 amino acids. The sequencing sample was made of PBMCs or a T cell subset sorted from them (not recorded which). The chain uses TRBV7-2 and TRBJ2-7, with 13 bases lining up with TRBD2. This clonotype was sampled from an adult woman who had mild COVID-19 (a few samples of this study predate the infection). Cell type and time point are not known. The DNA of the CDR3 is TGTGCCAGCAGTTCGCCTCTCCGACTAGCGGGAGGCAAATACGAGCAGTACTTC. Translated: CASSSPLRLAGGKYEQYF.